The rows below give T cell receptor beta chains drawn from one sample of a study of blood T cells in healthy people across ages. TCRdb itself ran the 5' RACE reads through MiXCR, one entry per CDR3 protein. The sample includes approximately 600,000 distinct CDR3 sequences, roughly 58% of them seen just once. The sequencing sample was made of blood. The receptor source for this set is a man aged 55 to 70 in good health. Each CDR3 is given with its conserved first and last residue. Fields, in order: J gene, D gene, clone size, V gene, CDR3 protein, CDR3 DNA. D genes are given only for firm matches. Not all rows give a size; the values are once, few, many and, for expanded clones, a class.

J: TRBJ2-5
D: TRBD2
size: few
V: TRBV6-5
CDR3: CASSYSSASGGIGETQYF
DNA: TGTGCCAGCAGTTACTCGTCGGCTAGCGGGGGGATTGGAGAGACCCAGTACTTC

J: TRBJ1-2
D: NA
size: few
V: TRBV12-3/TRBV12-4
CDR3: CASSVVTGTLYGYTF
DNA: TGTGCCAGCAGCGTGGTAACCGGGACCCTCTATGGCTACACCTTC

J: TRBJ1-6
D: NA
size: NA
V: TRBV20-1
CDR3: CSARGLGRTANSPLHF
DNA: TGCAGTGCTAGAGGCCTAGGGCGGACAGCCAATTCACCCCTCCACTTT

J: TRBJ2-6
D: NA
size: NA
V: TRBV3-1
CDR3: CASSQGGGGANVLTF
DNA: TGTGCCAGCAGCCAAGGAGGGGGTGGGGCCAACGTCCTGACTTTC

J: TRBJ1-6
D: NA
size: NA
V: TRBV12-3/TRBV12-4
CDR3: CASSIDATGGNSPLHF
DNA: TGTGCCAGCAGTATCGATGCGACAGGAGGGAATTCACCCCTCCACTTT

J: TRBJ1-5
D: NA
size: NA
V: TRBV20-1
CDR3: CSAPGQVINQPQHF
DNA: TGCAGTGCCCCGGGCCAAGTAATCAATCAGCCCCAGCATTTT

J: TRBJ2-5
D: NA
size: NA
V: TRBV18
CDR3: CASSPRTGVQETQYF
DNA: TGTGCCAGCTCACCAAGAACGGGGGTCCAAGAGACCCAGTACTTC

J: TRBJ2-7
D: TRBD1
size: once
V: TRBV12-3/TRBV12-4
CDR3: CASSATGQGYEQYF
DNA: TGTGCCAGCAGTGCTACCGGACAGGGCTACGAGCAGTACTTC

J: TRBJ2-7
D: NA
size: NA
V: TRBV7-2
CDR3: CASSLNGHLSYEQYF
DNA: TGTGCCAGCAGCTTAAACGGACACCTCTCCTACGAGCAGTACTTC

J: TRBJ2-3
D: NA
size: NA
V: TRBV28
CDR3: CASSLIGITDTQYF
DNA: TGTGCCAGCAGTTTAATCGGGATCACAGATACGCAGTATTTT

J: TRBJ2-7
D: TRBD1
size: NA
V: TRBV20-1
CDR3: CSARDQVGQISYEQYF
DNA: TGCAGTGCTAGAGATCAGGTGGGACAGATATCCTACGAGCAGTACTTC

J: TRBJ2-1
D: NA
size: NA
V: TRBV10-1
CDR3: CASSESGDQEQFF
DNA: TGCGCCAGCAGTGAGTCGGGAGACCAGGAGCAGTTCTTC

J: TRBJ2-1
D: TRBD2
size: NA
V: TRBV3-1
CDR3: CASSQEPSGAGDEQFF
DNA: TGTGCCAGCAGCCAAGAGCCCAGCGGGGCGGGGGATGAGCAGTTCTTC

J: TRBJ2-7
D: NA
size: NA
V: TRBV9
CDR3: CASSEYEQYF
DNA: TGTGCCAGCAGCGAGTACGAGCAGTACTTC

J: TRBJ2-2
D: NA
size: NA
V: TRBV15
CDR3: CATSREAGNTGELFF
DNA: TGTGCCACCAGCAGAGAGGCAGGGAACACCGGGGAGCTGTTTTTT

J: TRBJ2-5
D: TRBD2
size: NA
V: TRBV7-2
CDR3: CASSLFALKERGETQYF
DNA: TGTGCCAGCAGCTTGTTCGCCTTGAAGGAGCGGGGAGAGACCCAGTACTTC

J: TRBJ2-1
D: TRBD1
size: NA
V: TRBV28
CDR3: CATYAGGSYNEQFF
DNA: TGTGCCACCTACGCAGGGGGCTCCTACAATGAGCAGTTCTTC

J: TRBJ1-1
D: TRBD1
size: NA
V: TRBV28
CDR3: CASSLWGGDRGTEAFF
DNA: TGTGCCAGCAGTTTATGGGGGGGGGACAGGGGCACTGAAGCTTTCTTT

J: TRBJ2-1
D: TRBD2
size: NA
V: TRBV2
CDR3: CASTGTSGVNEQFF
DNA: TGTGCCAGCACCGGGACTAGCGGGGTTAATGAGCAGTTCTTC

J: TRBJ2-2
D: TRBD2
size: NA
V: TRBV3-1
CDR3: CASSQLSGGTGELFF
DNA: TGTGCCAGCAGCCAACTTAGCGGGGGCACCGGGGAGCTGTTTTTT